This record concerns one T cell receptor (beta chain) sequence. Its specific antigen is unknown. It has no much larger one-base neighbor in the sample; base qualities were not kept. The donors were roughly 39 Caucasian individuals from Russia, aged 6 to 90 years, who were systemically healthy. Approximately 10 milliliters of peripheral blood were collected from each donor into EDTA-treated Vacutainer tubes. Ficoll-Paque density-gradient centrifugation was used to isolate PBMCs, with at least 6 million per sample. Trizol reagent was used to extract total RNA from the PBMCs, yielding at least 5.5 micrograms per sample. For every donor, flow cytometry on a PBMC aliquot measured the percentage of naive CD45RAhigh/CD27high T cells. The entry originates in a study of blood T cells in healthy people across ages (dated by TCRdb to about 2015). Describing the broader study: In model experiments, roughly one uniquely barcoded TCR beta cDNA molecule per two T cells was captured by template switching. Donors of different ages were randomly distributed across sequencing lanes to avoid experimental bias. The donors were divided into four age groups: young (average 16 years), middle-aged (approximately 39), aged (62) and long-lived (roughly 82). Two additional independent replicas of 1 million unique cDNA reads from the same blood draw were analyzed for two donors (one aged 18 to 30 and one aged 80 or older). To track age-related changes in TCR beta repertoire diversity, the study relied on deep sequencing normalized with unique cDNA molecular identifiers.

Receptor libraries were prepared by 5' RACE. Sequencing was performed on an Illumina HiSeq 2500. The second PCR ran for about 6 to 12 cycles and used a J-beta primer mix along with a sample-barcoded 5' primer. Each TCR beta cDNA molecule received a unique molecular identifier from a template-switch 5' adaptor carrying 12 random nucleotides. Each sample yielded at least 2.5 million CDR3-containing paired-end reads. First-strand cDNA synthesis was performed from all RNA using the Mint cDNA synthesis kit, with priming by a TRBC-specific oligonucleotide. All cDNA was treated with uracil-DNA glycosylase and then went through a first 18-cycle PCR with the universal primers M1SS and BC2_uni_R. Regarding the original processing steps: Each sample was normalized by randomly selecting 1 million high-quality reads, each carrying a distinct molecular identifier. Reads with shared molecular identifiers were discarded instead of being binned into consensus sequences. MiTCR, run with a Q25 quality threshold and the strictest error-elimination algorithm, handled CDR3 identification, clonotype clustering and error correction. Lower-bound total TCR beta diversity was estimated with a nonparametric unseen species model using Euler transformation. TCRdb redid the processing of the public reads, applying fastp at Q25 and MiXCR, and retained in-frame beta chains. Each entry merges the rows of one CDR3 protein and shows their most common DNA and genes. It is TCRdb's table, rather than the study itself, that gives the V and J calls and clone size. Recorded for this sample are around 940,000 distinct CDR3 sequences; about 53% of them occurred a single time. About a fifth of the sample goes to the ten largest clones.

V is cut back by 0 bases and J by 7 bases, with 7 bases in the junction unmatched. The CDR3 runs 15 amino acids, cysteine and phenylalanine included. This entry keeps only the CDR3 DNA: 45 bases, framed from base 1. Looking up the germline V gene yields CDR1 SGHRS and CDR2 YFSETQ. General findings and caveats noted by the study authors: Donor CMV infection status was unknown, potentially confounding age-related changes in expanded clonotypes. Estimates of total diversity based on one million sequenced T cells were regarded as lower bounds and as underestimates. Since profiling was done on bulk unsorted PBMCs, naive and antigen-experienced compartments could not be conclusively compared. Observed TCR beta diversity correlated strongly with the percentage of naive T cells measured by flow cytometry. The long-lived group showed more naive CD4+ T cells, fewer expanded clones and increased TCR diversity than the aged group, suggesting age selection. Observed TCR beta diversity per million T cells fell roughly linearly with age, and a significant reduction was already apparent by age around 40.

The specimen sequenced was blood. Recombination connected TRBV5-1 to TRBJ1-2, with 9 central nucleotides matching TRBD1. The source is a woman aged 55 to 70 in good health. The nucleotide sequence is TGCGCCAGCAGCTTGGAGGGACAGGGATCGTCTGGCTACACCTTC. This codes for CASSLEGQGSSGYTF.